The 9 T cell receptor beta chains in this list originate from one sample, sequenced in a study of vaccination effects on CD4 cells after COVID-19. These receptors' antigens are unknown. Using immunoSEQ multiplex PCR, the repertoire was profiled, and TCRdb retains in-frame clones only, with some absent. Counted here are approximately 40,000 clones, around 68% occurring once; the ten biggest clones make up about 23%. Antigen-specific CD4+ T cells were first expanded with viral peptide pools by the ViraFEST assay and only then sequenced. Culturing for approximately 10 days preceded CD4+ T cell isolation. Nobody among the vaccine recipients had prior SARS-CoV-2 infection (nucleocapsid antibodies were negative). The specimen was CD4+ T cells from PBMCs cultured with SARS-CoV-2 spike peptides, collected before COVID-19 vaccination. The receptors shown here come from a human donor who received a COVID-19 vaccine.

CDR3 protein: CASKVPLEHCTDTQYF. The CDR3 nucleotides read TGCGCCAGCAAGGTCCCTTTGGAGCACTGCACAGATACGCAGTATTTT. The V call is TRBV23-1, the J call TRBJ2-3; D not certain. TRBV23-1 is marked as an open reading frame, function uncertain. CDR3 length: 16 amino acids. V lost 7 bases and J lost 1, with 18 bases in between.

The table lists this clone with a few counts. The gene calls are TRBV18 and TRBJ1-1; D is unclear. Trimming stripped 0 bases from V and 0 bases from J, with 5 bases between. CDR1 is KGHSH, CDR2 LQKENI, per germline. CDR3 size: 14 residues. CDR3 bases: TGTGCCAGCTCACCACCGAACCTGAACACTGAAGCTTTCTTT. It translates to CASSPPNLNTEAFF.

This clone was counted a few times. The chain links TRBV29-1 to TRBJ1-3; D is unclear. V dropped 1 base and J dropped 0 bases, with 7 bases sitting between them. Germline V gene data show CDR1 as SQVTM and CDR2 as ANQGSEA. There are 14 residues in the CDR3. The CDR3 DNA follows: TGCAGCGTTGAAGGCGAGAGCTCTGGAAACACCATATATTTT. Translating it yields CSVEGESSGNTIYF. Supplemented by reference TRBV29-1 and TRBJ1-3, the full variable domain reads SAVISQKPSRDICQRGTSLTIQCQVDSQVTMMFWYRQQPGQSLTLIATANQGSEATYESGFVIDKFPISRPNLTFSTLTVSNMSPEDSSIYLCSVEGESSGNTIYFGEGSWLTVV.

The V call is TRBV5-1, the J call TRBJ1-3; D is ambiguous. The CDR3 sequence is 15 residues long. V was cut by 3 bases and J by 4 bases, with 14 bases left in between. Germline V gene data show CDR1 as SGHRS and CDR2 as YFSETQ. The CDR3 nucleotides read TGCGCCAGCAGCTCGAAACCGGCGGGCGGAAACACCATATATTTT. Amino acid sequence: CASSSKPAGGNTIYF.

CDR3 in DNA: TGTGCCAGCAGCTTAGGCCAGCGTGTGGAGACCCAGTACTTC. This encodes CASSLGQRVETQYF. The rearrangement uses TRBV7-9 and TRBJ2-5, with unresolved D. Looked up from germline, CDR1 is SEHNR and CDR2 is FQNEAQ (reference sequence). This CDR3 has 14 amino acids. Trimming cost V 1 base and J 5 bases, with 11 bases left between them.

The chain is built from TRBV19 and TRBJ2-5, with a weak D call TRBD2 (5 bases). Trimming left V 5 bases short and J 0 bases short, with 7 bases between. The CDR3 has 13 amino acids. The germline V gene encodes CDR1 LNHDA and CDR2 SQIVND (reference sequence). The chain's CDR3 is CASSRRDQETQYF. The CDR3 nucleotides are TGTGCCAGTAGTCGGCGGGACCAAGAGACCCAGTACTTC.

The chain recombines TRBV5-1 with TRBJ2-3; D possibly corresponds to TRBD1 (6 bases). Germline V lookup: CDR1 SGHRS, CDR2 YFSETQ. Trimming took 3 bases from V and 2 from J, leaving 10 bases between them. The CDR3 length is 14 residues. CDR3 loop: CASSSQGPTDTQYF. CDR3 in DNA: TGCGCCAGCAGCTCACAGGGTCCCACAGATACGCAGTATTTT.

The rearrangement links TRBV27 to TRBJ1-1; no reliable D call. CDR1 and CDR2 from the germline V gene are MNHEY and SMNVEV (reference sequence). The CDR3 is 15 residues long. Between the trimmed V and J ends, which lost 8 bases and 1 base, there was a span of 17 bases. The CDR3 nucleotides are TGTGCCAGCCTTGATCTCGGGCGCTGGAACACTGAAGCTTTCTTT. It is translated as CASLDLGRWNTEAFF.

In DNA form, the CDR3 reads TGCGCCAGCAGCCAAAGGGACAGTCAGCCCCAGCATTTT. Amino acids: CASSQRDSQPQHF. The J gene is TRBJ1-5, the V gene TRBV4-1; 7 bases fit TRBD1. This CDR3 has 13 residues. The V and J ends lost 2 bases and 6 bases, in that order; junction bases with no gene match: 1. Germline V gene lookup returns CDR1 MGHRA and CDR2 YSYEKL.